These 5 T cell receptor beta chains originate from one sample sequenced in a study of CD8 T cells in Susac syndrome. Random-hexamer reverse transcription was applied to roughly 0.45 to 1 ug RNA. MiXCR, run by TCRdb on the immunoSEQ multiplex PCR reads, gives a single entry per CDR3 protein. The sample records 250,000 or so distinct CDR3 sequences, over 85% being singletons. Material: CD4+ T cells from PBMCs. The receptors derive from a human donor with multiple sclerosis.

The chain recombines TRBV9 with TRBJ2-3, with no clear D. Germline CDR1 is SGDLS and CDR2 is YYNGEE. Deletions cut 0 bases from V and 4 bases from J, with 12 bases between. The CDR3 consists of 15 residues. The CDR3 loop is CASSVGKGRADTQYF. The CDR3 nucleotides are TGTGCCAGCAGCGTAGGCAAGGGTAGGGCAGATACGCAGTATTTT.

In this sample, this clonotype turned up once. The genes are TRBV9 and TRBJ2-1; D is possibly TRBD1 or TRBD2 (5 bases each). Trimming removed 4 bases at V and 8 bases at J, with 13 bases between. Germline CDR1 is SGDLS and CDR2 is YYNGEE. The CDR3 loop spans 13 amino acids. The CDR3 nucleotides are TGTGCCAGCAGCTCCCGGGGCTGGGATGAGCAGTTCTTC. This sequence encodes CASSSRGWDEQFF.

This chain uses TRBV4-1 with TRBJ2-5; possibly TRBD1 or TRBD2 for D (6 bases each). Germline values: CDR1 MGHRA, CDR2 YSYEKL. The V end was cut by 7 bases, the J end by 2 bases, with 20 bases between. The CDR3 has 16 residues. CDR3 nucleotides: TGCGCCAGCACCCCCGGATTGGGGGGCTTACAAGAGACCCAGTACTTC. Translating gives CASTPGLGGLQETQYF.

CDR3 residues: CASSPGAKANEQFF. The CDR3 DNA is TGTGCCAGCTCCCCGGGGGCAAAGGCCAATGAGCAGTTCTTC. The chain joins TRBV12-3 or TRBV12-4 to TRBJ2-1; D tentatively reads TRBD1 or TRBD2 (6 bases each). V was cut by 8 bases and J by 6 bases, with 17 bases left in between. The CDR3 consists of 14 residues.

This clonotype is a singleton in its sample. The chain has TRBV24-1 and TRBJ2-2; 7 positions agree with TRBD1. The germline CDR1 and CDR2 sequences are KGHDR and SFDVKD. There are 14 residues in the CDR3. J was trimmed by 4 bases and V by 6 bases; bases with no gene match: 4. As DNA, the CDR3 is TGTGCCACCAGTAGGGACAGAGCCACCGGGGAGCTGTTTTTT. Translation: CATSRDRATGELFF.